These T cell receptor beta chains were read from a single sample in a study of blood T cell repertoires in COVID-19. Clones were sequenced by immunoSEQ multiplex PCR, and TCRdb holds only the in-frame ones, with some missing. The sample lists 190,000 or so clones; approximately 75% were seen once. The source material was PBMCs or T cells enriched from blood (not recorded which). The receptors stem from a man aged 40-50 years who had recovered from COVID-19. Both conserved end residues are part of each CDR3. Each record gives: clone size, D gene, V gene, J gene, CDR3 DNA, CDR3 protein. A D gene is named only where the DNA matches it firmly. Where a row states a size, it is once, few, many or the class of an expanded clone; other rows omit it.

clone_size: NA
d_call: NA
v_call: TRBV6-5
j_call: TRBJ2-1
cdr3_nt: TGTGCCAGCAGTTACGATCGCAGGGGAAACAATGAGCAGTTCTTC
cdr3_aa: CASSYDRRGNNEQFF

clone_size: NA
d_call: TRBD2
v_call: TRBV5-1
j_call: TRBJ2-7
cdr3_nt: TGCGCCAGCAGCTTGGAACTAGCGCGTTCCTACGAGCAGTACTTC
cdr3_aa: CASSLELARSYEQYF

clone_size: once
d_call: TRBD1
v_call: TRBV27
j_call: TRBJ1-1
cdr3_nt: TGTGCCAGCAGTTCCCCCGGACAGGGGAGTACTGAAGCTTTCTTT
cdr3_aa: CASSSPGQGSTEAFF

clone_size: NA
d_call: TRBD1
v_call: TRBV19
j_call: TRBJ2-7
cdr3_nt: TGTGCCAGTAGTATCTCCTCCGGGACAGGGTGGACCGAGCAGTACTTC
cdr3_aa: CASSISSGTGWTEQYF

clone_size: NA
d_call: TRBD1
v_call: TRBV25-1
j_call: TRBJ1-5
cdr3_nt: TGTGCCAGCAGTGCCCGACAGGGGAATCAGCCCCAGCATTTT
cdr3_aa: CASSARQGNQPQHF

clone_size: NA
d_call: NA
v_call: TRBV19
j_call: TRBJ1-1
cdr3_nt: TGTGCCAGTAGGGGGGGGATAACACTGAAAGCTTTCTTT
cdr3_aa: CASRGGITLKAFF

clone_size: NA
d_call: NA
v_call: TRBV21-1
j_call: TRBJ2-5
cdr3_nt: TGTGCCAGCAGCATTCTTGGCGGAGAGACCCAGTACTTC
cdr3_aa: CASSILGGETQYF

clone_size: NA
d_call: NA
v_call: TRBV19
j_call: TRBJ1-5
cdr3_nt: TGTGCCAGTAGTACCTTGGGGAGGTATAGCAATCAGCCCCAGCATTTT
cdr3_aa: CASSTLGRYSNQPQHF

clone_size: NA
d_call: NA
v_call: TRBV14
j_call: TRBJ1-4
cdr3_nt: TGTGCCAGCAGCGAAAACAGGGTGGACGAAAAACTGTTTTTT
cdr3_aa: CASSENRVDEKLFF

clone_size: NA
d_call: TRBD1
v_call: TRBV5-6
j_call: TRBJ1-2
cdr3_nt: TGTGCCAGCAGCCATGACAGGGGGCTAGACTATGGCTACACCTTC
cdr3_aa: CASSHDRGLDYGYTF

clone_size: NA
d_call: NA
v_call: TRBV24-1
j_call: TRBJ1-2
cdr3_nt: TGTGCCACCAGTCCAGGATATGGCTACACCTTC
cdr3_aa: CATSPGYGYTF

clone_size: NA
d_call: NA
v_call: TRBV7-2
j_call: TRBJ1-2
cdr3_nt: TGTGCCAGCAGCCTCACAGGGACTAACTATGGCTACACCTTC
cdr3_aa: CASSLTGTNYGYTF

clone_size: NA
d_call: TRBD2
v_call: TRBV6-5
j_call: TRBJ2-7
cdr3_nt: TGTGCCAGCAGTTCACCTCTAGCGGGGGGTTTCTACGAGCAGTACTTC
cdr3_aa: CASSSPLAGGFYEQYF

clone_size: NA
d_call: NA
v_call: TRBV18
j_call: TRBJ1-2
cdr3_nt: TGTGCCAGCTCGCGACAGGTGACTAACTATGGCTACACCTTC
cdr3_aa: CASSRQVTNYGYTF

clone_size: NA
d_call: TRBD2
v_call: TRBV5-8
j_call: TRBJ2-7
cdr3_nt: TGTGCCAGCAGCTCGGGGCTAGCGGACGACTACGAGCAGTACTTC
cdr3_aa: CASSSGLADDYEQYF

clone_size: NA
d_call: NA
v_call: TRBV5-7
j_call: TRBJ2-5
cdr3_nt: TGTGCCAGCAGCTTGGTTCGGAGGGGGCGAGAAGAGACCCAGTACTTC
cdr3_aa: CASSLVRRGREETQYF

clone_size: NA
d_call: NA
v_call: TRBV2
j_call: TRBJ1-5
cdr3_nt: TGTGCCAGCAGTGGGGGGCTAGGTCAGCCCCAGCATTTT
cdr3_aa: CASSGGLGQPQHF

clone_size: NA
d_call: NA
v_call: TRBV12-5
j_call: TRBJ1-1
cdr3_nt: TGTGCTAGTGGTTTGGGAGAGAACACTGAAGCTTTCTTT
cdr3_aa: CASGLGENTEAFF

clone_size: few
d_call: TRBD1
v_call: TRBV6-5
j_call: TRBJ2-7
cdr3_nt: TGTGCCAGCAGGGGACAGATGAGCTACGAGCAGTACTTC
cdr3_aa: CASRGQMSYEQYF

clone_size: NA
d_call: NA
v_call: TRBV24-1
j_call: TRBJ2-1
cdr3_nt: TGTGCCACCAGTGATTTGTCGGGGAGCTCCTACAATGAGCAGTTCTTC
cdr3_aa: CATSDLSGSSYNEQFF

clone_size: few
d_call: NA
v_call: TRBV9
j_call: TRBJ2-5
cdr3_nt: TGTGCCAGCAGCGTCGACAGCCGAGGAGAGACCCAGTACTTC
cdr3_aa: CASSVDSRGETQYF

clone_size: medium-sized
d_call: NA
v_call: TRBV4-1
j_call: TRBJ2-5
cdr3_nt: TGCGCCAGCAGCCAGACAGGGAGGAAAGAGACCCAGTACTTC
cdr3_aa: CASSQTGRKETQYF

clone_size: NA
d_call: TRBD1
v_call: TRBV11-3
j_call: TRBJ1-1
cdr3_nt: TGTGCCAGCAGCCCCGGGACAGGGGGAAACACTGAAGCTTTCTTT
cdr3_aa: CASSPGTGGNTEAFF

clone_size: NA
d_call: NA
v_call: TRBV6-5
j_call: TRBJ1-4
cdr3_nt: TGTGCCAGCAGTACGGGGACAACTAATGAAAAACTGTTTTTT
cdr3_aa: CASSTGTTNEKLFF

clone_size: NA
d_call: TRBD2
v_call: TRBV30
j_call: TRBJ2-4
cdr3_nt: TGTGCCTGGAGTGTCGCGGGAGGGAACATTCAGTACTTC
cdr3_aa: CAWSVAGGNIQYF

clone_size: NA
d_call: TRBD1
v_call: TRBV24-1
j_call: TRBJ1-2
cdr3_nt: TGTGCCACCAGTGATCCGGGACAGGGTTTAGGTGGCTACACCTTC
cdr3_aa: CATSDPGQGLGGYTF

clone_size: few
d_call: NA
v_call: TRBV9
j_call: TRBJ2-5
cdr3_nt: TGTGCCAGCAGCCCCACCGGGCTCCCAGGGGAGACCCAGTACTTC
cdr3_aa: CASSPTGLPGETQYF

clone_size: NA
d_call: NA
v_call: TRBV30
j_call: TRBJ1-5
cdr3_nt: TGTGCCTGGAGTGTACGGGAGAATCAGCCCCAGCATTTT
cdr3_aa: CAWSVRENQPQHF

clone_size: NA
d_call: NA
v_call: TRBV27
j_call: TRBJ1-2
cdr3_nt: TGTGCCAGCAGTCCGACGGAGGACTATGGCTACACCTTC
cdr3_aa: CASSPTEDYGYTF

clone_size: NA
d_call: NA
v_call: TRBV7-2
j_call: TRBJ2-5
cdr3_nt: TGTGCCAGCAGCCAACGAGGGAGCGGGCCCAAAGAGACCCAGTACTTC
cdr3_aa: CASSQRGSGPKETQYF

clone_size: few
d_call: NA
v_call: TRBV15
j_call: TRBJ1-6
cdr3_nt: TGTGCCACCAGCAGAGGCCACGGTAGAGAGGGTGGTTCACCCCTCCACTTT
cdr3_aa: CATSRGHGREGGSPLHF

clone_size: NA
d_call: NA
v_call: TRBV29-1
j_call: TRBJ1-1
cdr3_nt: TGCGGCATCTCAGGGGACACTGAAGCTTTCTTT
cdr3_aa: CGISGDTEAFF

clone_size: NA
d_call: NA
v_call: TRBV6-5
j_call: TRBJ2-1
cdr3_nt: TGTGCCAGCAGCCGGGAACACAATGAGCAGTTCTTC
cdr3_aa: CASSREHNEQFF

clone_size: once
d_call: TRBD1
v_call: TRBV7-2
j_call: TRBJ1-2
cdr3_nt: TGTGCCAGCAGTCCTGACAGGGGGAAAGGCTACACCTTC
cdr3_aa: CASSPDRGKGYTF

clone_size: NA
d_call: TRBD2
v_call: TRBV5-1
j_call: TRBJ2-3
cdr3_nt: TGCGCCAGCAGCTTTAGCGGGAGTTGGACAGATACGCAGTATTTT
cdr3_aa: CASSFSGSWTDTQYF

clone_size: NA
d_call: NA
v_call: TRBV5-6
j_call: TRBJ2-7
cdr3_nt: TGTGCCAGCAGCATAGCCCGGAGGGGAGCCTACGAGCAGTACTTC
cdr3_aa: CASSIARRGAYEQYF

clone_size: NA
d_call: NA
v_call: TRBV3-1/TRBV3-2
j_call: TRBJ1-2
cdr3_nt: TGTGCCAGCAGCCAAGGGAGCGGCTACACCTTC
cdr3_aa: CASSQGSGYTF

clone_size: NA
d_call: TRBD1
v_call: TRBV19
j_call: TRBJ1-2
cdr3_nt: TGTGCCAGTAGCCCCCTAAGAACCGGGACAGGGGGTCCCTATGGCTACACCTTC
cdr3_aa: CASSPLRTGTGGPYGYTF

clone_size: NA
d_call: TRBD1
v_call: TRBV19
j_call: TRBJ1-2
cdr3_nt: TGTGCCAGTACTCTCCGGGACAGGAGTGCGCTCGGCTACACCTTC
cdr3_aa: CASTLRDRSALGYTF

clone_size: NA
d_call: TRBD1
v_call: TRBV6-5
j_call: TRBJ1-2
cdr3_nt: TGTGCCAGCAGACCCGGACAGGGGGGGGACTATGGCTACACCTTC
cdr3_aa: CASRPGQGGDYGYTF

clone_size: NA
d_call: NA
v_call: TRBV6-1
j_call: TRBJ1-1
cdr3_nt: TGTGCCAGCAGTGAAATGGCAGGTAACACTGAAGCTTTCTTT
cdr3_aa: CASSEMAGNTEAFF

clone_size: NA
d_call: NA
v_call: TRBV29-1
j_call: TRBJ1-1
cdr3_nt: TGCAGCGTTGGGCAGGGCACTGAAGCTTTCTTT
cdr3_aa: CSVGQGTEAFF

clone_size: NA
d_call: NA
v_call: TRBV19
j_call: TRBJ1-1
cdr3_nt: TGTGCCAGTAGCGACCGAGGACTTTACACTGAAGCTTTCTTT
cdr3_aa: CASSDRGLYTEAFF

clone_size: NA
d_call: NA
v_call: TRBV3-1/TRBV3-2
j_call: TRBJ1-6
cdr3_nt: TGTGCCAGCAGACAAGAAGGGGCAGAGAATTCACCCCTCCACTTT
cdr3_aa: CASRQEGAENSPLHF

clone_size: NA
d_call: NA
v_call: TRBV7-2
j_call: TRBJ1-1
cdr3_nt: TGTGCCAGCAGCTTGAAAACAGGCAGCGCCACTGAAGCTTTCTTT
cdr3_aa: CASSLKTGSATEAFF

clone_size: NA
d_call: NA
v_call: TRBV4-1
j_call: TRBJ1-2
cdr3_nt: TGCGCCAGCAGCCAAGGGACGACAGCCTATGGCTACACCTTC
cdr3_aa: CASSQGTTAYGYTF

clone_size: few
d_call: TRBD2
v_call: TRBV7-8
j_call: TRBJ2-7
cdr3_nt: TGTGCCAGCAGCCGCCGCGGGGGGGCCGACTACGAGCAGTACTTC
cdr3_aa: CASSRRGGADYEQYF

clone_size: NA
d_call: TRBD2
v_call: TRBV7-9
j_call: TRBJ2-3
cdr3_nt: TGTGCCAGCAAGGCTAGCGGTACAGATACGCAGTATTTT
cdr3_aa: CASKASGTDTQYF

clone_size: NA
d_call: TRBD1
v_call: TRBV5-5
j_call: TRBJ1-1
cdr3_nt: TGTGCCAGCACTCTACAGGGGGCGAGCACTGAAGCTTTCTTT
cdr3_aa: CASTLQGASTEAFF

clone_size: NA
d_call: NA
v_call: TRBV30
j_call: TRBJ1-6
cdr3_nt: TGTGCCTGGAGTGTTGGGGACTTTTGGTCACCCCTCCACTTT
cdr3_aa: CAWSVGDFWSPLHF

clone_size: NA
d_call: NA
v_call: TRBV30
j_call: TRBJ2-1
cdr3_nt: TGTGCCTGGAGTGAGGGAGTTCCTTACAATGAGCAGTTCTTC
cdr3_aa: CAWSEGVPYNEQFF

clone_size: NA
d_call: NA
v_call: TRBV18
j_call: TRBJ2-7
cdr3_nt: TGTGCCAGCTCGGGAGGGACAGGTGGTAGCTACGAGCAGTACTTC
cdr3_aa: CASSGGTGGSYEQYF

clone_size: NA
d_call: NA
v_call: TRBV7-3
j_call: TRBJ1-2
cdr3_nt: TGTGCCAGCAGCTTAGATGGGCAGCAGGGTGGCTACACCTTC
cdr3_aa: CASSLDGQQGGYTF

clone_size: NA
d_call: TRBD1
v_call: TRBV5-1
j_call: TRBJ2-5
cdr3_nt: TGCGCCAGCAGCTCACTGGACAGGACCATGAAAGAGACCCAGTACTTC
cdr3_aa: CASSSLDRTMKETQYF

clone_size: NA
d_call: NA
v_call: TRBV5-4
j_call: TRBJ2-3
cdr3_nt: TGTGCCAGCAGCTCCGGAGGGTCCACAGATACGCAGTATTTT
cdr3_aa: CASSSGGSTDTQYF

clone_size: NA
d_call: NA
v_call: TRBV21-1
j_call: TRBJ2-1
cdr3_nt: TGTGCCAGCAGCAAAGAGTACCCTAGCTCGAGGTACAATGAGCAGTTCTTC
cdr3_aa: CASSKEYPSSRYNEQFF

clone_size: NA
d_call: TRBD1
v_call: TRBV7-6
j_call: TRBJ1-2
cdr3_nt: TGTGCCAGCAGCCGACAGGGCTCTCATGGCTACACCTTC
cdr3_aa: CASSRQGSHGYTF

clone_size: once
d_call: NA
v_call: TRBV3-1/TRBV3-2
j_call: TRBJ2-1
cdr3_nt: TGTGCCAGCAGCCAAGATCCTAGCGAAAGCTCCTACAATGAGCAGTTCTTC
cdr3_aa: CASSQDPSESSYNEQFF

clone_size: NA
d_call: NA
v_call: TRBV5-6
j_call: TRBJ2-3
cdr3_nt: TGTGCCAGCGCGGGGCAGGGGGATGCAGATACGCAGTATTTT
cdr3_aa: CASAGQGDADTQYF